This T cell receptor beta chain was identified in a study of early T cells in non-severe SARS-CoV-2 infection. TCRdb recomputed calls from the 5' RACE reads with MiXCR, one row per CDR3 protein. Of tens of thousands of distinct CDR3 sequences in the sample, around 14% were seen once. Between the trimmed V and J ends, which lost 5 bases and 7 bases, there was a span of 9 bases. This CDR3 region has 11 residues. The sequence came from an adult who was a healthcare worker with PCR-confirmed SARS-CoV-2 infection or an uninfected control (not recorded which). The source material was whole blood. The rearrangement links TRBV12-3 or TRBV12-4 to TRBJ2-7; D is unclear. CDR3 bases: TGTGCCAGCAGTCAACGTCTTGAGCAGTACTTC. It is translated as CASSQRLEQYF.